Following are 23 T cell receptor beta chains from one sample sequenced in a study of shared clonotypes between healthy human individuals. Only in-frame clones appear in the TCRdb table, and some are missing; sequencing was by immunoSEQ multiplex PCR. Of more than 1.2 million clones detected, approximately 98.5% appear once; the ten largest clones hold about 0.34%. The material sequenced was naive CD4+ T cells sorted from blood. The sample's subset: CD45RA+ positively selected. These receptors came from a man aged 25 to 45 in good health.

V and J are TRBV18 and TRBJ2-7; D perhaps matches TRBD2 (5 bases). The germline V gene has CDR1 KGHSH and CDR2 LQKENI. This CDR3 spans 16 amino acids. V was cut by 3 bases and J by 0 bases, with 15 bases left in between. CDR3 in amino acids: CASSPSLLVGSYEQYF. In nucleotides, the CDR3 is TGTGCCAGCTCACCTTCGTTACTAGTGGGCTCCTACGAGCAGTACTTC.

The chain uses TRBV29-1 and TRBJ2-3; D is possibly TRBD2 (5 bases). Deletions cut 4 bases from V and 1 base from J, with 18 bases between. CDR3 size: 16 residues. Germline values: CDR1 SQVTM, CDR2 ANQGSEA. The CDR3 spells CSVAALYSGRTDTQYF. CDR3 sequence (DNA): TGCAGCGTTGCCGCACTCTACAGCGGACGCACAGATACGCAGTATTTT.

The DNA for the CDR3 is TGCAGCGTTGTAGCCGGGAGAGGAGCTACGGGAAACACCATATATTTT. Translation: CSVVAGRGATGNTIYF. The chain couples TRBV29-1 to TRBJ1-3; no reliable D call. V lost 4 bases and J lost 4, with 20 bases in between. The CDR3 length is 16 residues. Germline V gene lookup returns CDR1 SQVTM and CDR2 ANQGSEA.

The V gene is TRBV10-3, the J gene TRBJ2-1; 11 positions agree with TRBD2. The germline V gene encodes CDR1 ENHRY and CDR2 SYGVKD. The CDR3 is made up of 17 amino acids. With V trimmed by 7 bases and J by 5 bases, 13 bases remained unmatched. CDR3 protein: CAITRGGLAGGHNEQFF. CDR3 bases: TGTGCCATCACCCGCGGGGGTCTAGCGGGAGGCCACAATGAGCAGTTCTTC.

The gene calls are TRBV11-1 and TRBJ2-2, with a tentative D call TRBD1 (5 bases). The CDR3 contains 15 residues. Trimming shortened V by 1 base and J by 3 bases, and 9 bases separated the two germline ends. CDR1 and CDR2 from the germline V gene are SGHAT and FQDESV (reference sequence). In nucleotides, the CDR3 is TGTGCCAGCAGCTTAGACGACAGATACACCGGGGAGCTGTTTTTT. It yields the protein CASSLDDRYTGELFF. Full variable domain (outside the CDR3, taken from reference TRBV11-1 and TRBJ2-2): EAEVAQSPRYKITEKSQAVAFWCDPISGHATLYWYRQILGQGPELLVQFQDESVVDDSQLPKDRFSAERLKGVDSTLKIQPAELGDSAMYLCASSLDDRYTGELFFGEGSRLTVL.

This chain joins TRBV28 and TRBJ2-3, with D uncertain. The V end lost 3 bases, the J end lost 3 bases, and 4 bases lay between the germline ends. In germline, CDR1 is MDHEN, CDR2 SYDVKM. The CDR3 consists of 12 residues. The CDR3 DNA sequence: TGTGCCAGCAGTTTCATGACAGATACGCAGTATTTT. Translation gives CASSFMTDTQYF. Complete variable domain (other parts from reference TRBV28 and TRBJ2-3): DVKVTQSSRYLVKRTGEKVFLECVQDMDHENMFWYRQDPGLGLRLIYFSYDVKMKEKGDIPEGYSVSREKKERFSLILESASTNQTSMYLCASSFMTDTQYFGPGTRLTVL.

CDR3 nucleotides: TGCGCCAGCAGTCAAGATTCACCGACAGATACGCAGTATTTT. Translating gives CASSQDSPTDTQYF. This chain joins TRBV5-1 and TRBJ2-3, with no clear D. Trimming left V 5 bases short and J 3 bases short, with 13 bases between. This CDR3 is built from 14 residues. Looked up from germline, CDR1 is SGHRS and CDR2 is YFSETQ. Supplemented by reference TRBV5-1 and TRBJ2-3, the full variable domain reads KAGVTQTPRYLIKTRGQQVTLSCSPISGHRSVSWYQQTPGQGLQFLFEYFSETQRNKGNFPGRFSGRQFSNSRSEMNVSTLELGDSALYLCASSQDSPTDTQYFGPGTRLTVL.

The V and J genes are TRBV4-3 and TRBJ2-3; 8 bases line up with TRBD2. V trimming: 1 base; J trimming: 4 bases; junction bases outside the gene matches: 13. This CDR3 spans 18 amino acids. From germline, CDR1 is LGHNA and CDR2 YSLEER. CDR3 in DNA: TGCGCCAGCAGCCAAGTCATCGGGAGGGCAGGGTATGCAGATACGCAGTATTTT. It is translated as CASSQVIGRAGYADTQYF.

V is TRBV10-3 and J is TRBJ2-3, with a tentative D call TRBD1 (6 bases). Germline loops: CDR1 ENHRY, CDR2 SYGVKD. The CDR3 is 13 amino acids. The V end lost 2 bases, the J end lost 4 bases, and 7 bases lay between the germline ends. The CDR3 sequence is CAISETGPDTQYF. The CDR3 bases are TGTGCCATCAGTGAGACAGGGCCAGATACGCAGTATTTT.

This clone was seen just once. In DNA form, the CDR3 reads TGTGCCAGCAGTTACGCGGGACCGACTAACTATGGCTACACCTTC. It yields the protein CASSYAGPTNYGYTF. The gene calls are TRBV6-6 and TRBJ1-2; tentative D call: TRBD1 (5 bases). Germline CDR1 is MNHNY and CDR2 is SVGAGI (reference sequence). Trimming cost V 2 bases and J 0 bases, with 10 bases left between them. CDR3 size: 15 residues.

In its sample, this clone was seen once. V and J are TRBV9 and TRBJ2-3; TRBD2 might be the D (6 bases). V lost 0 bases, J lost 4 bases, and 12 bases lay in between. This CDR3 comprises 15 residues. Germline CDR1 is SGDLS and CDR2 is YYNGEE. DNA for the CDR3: TGTGCCAGCAGCGTAGAGCCTAGCGAGGCAGATACGCAGTATTTT. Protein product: CASSVEPSEADTQYF.

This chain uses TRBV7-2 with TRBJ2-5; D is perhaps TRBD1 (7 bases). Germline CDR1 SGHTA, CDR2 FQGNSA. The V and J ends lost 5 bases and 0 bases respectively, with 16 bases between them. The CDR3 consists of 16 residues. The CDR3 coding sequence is TGTGCCAGCAGCCTCAGGGGGGCAAGATACCAAGAGACCCAGTACTTC. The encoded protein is CASSLRGARYQETQYF.

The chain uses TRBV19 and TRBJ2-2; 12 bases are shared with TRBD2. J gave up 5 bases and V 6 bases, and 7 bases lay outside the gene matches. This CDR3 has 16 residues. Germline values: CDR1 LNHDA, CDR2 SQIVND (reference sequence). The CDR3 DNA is TGTGCCAGTAGCGTACTAGCGGGAGGTGGGACCGGGGAGCTGTTTTTT. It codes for CASSVLAGGGTGELFF.

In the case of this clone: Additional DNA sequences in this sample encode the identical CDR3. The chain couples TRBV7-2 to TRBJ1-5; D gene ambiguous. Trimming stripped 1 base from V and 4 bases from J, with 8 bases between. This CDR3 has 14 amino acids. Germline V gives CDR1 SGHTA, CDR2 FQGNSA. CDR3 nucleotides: TGTGCCAGCAGCTTAGACACGTCGAATCAGCCCCAGCATTTT. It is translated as CASSLDTSNQPQHF.

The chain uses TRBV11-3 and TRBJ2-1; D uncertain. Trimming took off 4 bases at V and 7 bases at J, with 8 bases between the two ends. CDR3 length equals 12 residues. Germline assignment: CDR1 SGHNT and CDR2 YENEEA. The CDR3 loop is CASSSDGNEQFF. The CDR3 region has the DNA TGTGCCAGCAGCTCGGACGGTAATGAGCAGTTCTTC.

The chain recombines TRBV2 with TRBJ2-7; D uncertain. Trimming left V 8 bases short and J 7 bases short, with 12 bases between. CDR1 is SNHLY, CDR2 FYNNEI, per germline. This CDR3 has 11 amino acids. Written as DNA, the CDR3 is TGTGCCAGCGAATCTCCGGGTGAGCAGTACTTC. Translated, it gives CASESPGEQYF.

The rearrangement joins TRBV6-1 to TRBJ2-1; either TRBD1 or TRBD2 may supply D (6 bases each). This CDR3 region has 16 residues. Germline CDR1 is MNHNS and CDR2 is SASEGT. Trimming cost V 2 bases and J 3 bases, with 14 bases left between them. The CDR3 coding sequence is TGTGCCAGCAGTGAATGGGGGGCCAGCTTCTACAATGAGCAGTTCTTC. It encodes CASSEWGASFYNEQFF.

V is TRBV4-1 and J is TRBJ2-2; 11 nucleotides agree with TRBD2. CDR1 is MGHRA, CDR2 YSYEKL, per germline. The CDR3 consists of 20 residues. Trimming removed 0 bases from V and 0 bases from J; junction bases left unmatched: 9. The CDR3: CASSQDVLAGGRTNTGELFF. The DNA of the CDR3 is TGCGCCAGCAGCCAAGATGTGCTAGCGGGAGGCCGAACGAACACCGGGGAGCTGTTTTTT.

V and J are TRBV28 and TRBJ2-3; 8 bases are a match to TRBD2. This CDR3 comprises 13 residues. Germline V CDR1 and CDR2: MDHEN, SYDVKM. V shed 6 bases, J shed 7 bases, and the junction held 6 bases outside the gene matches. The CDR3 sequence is CASRGTSANTQYF. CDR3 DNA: TGTGCCAGCAGAGGGACTAGTGCCAATACGCAGTATTTT.

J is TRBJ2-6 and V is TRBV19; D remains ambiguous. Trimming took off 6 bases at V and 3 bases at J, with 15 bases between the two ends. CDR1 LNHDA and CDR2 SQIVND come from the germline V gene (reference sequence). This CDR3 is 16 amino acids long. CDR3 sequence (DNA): TGTGCCAGTAGCCCTGAGAGAGGCCATGGGGCCAACGTCCTGACTTTC. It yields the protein CASSPERGHGANVLTF.

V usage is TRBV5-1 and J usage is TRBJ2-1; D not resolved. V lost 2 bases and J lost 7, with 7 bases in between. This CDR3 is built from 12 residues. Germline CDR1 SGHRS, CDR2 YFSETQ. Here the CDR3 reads CASSFSQNEQFF. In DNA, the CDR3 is TGCGCCAGCAGCTTCTCCCAAAATGAGCAGTTCTTC.

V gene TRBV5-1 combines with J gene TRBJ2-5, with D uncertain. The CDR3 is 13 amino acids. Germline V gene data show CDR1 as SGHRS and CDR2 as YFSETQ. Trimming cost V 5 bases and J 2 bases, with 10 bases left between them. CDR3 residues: CASRLAGQETQYF. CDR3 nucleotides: TGCGCCAGCAGGCTTGCCGGGCAAGAGACCCAGTACTTC.

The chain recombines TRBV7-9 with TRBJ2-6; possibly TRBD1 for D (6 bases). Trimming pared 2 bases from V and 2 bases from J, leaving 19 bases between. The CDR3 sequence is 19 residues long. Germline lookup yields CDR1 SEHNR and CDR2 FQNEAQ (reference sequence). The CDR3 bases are TGTGCCAGCAGCTTAATGGGGGCAGGGGCCCCCCCTGGGGCCAACGTCCTGACTTTC. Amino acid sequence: CASSLMGAGAPPGANVLTF.